A single sample gave rise to the 12 T cell receptor beta chains below, sequenced in a study of T cell responses to AZD1222 COVID-19 vaccine. This table comes from immunoSEQ multiplex PCR, and its TCRdb copy is limited to in-frame clones, with some not included. The table has 150,000 to 200,000 clones, approximately 95% seen once. The sequencing here drew on peripheral blood, taken on day 0 of AZD1222 vaccination. The receptors shown here come from an adult in good health.

This chain joins TRBV6-2 or TRBV6-3 and TRBJ1-3; D unclear. CDR3 length: 15 residues. Germline-derived CDR1 and CDR2 are MNHEY and SVGEGT. V was cut by 0 bases and J by 7 bases, with 13 bases left in between. The CDR3 spells CASSYSGLWRNTIYF. Here the CDR3 DNA reads TGTGCCAGCAGTTACTCGGGGTTGTGGAGGAACACCATATATTTT.

This chain joins TRBV9 and TRBJ1-1; 7 bases map to TRBD1. The CDR3 length is 15 residues. V trimming: 0 bases; J trimming: 7 bases; junction bases outside the gene matches: 9. Germline V CDR1 and CDR2: SGDLS, YYNGEE. DNA of the CDR3: TGTGCCAGCAGCGTAGCTGGCAGGGGGGGCCGTGAAGCTTTCTTT. This translates into CASSVAGRGGREAFF.

The chain is built from TRBV18 and TRBJ2-2; D unclear. This CDR3 spans 13 amino acids. V was cut by 3 bases and J by 1 base, with 3 bases left in between. The germline CDR1 and CDR2 sequences are KGHSH and LQKENI. Here the CDR3 DNA reads TGTGCCAGCTCACCTCGGAACACCGGGGAGCTGTTTTTT. It specifies CASSPRNTGELFF.

V and J are TRBV5-1 and TRBJ2-1; 10 bases map to TRBD2. CDR3 size: 15 residues. Germline V gene sequence: CDR1 SGHRS, CDR2 YFSETQ. Trimming took 4 bases from V and 4 from J; bases not matched to a gene: 5. CDR3 in DNA: TGCGCCAGCAGCGTTCTAGCGGGAGTTTACAATGAGCAGTTCTTC. Translation gives CASSVLAGVYNEQFF.

The chain recombines TRBV5-1 with TRBJ2-7; D is undetermined. The germline CDR1 and CDR2 sequences are SGHRS and YFSETQ. CDR3 size: 13 residues. V shed 4 bases and J shed 0 bases, with 8 bases lying between them. The CDR3 region is CASSPDNSYEQYF. CDR3 sequence (DNA): TGCGCCAGCAGCCCTGACAACTCCTACGAGCAGTACTTC.

V and J are TRBV6-5 and TRBJ2-7, with 8 bases aligning to TRBD2. After removal of 0 bases from V and 2 bases from J, the junction contained 6 bases not matched to a gene. From germline, CDR1 is MNHEY and CDR2 SVGAGI. The CDR3 is 16 amino acids. The CDR3 region is CASSYSSGNTPYEQYF. CDR3 nucleotide sequence: TGTGCCAGCAGTTACTCTAGCGGGAACACTCCCTACGAGCAGTACTTC.

A word on this clone: Mismatch with germline at one junction end may stem from a read error. This sequence joins TRBV19 and TRBJ2-2; TRBD2 matches at 10 bases. CDR3 length: 15 residues. Germline V gene sequence: CDR1 LNHDA, CDR2 SQIVND (reference sequence). The CDR3 reads CASSITSGNPGELFF. The DNA for the CDR3 is TGTGCCAGTAGTATAACTAGCGGGAACCCCGGGGAGCTGTTTTTT.

The chain recombines TRBV5-4 with TRBJ1-1; D not certain. Germline lookup yields CDR1 SGHNT and CDR2 YYREEE (reference sequence). The V end lost 1 base, the J end lost 4 bases, and 2 bases lay between the germline ends. The CDR3 runs 11 residues. The CDR3 sequence is CASSLSTEAFF. CDR3 sequence (DNA): TGTGCCAGCAGCTTGAGCACTGAAGCTTTCTTT. The full variable domain, its missing parts supplied by reference TRBV5-4 and TRBJ1-1, is ETGVTQSPTHLIKTRGQQVTLRCSSQSGHNTVSWYQQALGQGPQFIFQYYREEENGRGNFPPRFSGLQFPNYSSELNVNALELDDSALYLCASSLSTEAFFGQGTRLTVV.

The rearrangement links TRBV10-2 to TRBJ2-7; maybe TRBD2 (6 bases). V shed 7 bases and J shed 0 bases, with 10 bases lying between them. Germline V gene lookup returns CDR1 WSHSY and CDR2 SAAADI. The CDR3 is 13 amino acids. The CDR3 sequence: CASTVADSYEQYF. As DNA, the CDR3 is TGCGCCAGCACAGTAGCGGACTCCTACGAGCAGTACTTC.

The chain links TRBV19 to TRBJ1-1; 11 bases are shared with TRBD1. Germline CDR1 LNHDA, CDR2 SQIVND (reference sequence). V lost 5 bases and J lost 3; bases outside the gene matches: 2. The CDR3 consists of 14 residues. The CDR3 DNA reads TGTGCCAGTAGTTCGGGACAGGGGGACACTGAAGCTTTCTTT. It codes for CASSSGQGDTEAFF.

The rearrangement joins TRBV19 to TRBJ1-6; 7 bases align to TRBD1. The CDR3 is made up of 14 amino acids. The germline V gene encodes CDR1 LNHDA and CDR2 SQIVND (reference sequence). The junction had 3 bases not matched to a gene; V was cut back by 6 bases and J by 4 bases. CDR3: CASRRDSYNSPLHF. The CDR3 DNA sequence: TGTGCCAGTAGACGGGACAGTTATAATTCACCCCTCCACTTT.

The CDR3 loop is CASSLDTYEKLFF. The CDR3 DNA is TGTGCCAGCAGCTTGGACACGTATGAAAAACTGTTTTTT. The J gene is TRBJ1-4, the V gene TRBV5-6; D gene unclear. Germline-derived CDR1 and CDR2 are SGHDT and YYEEEE. The germline V and J ends were trimmed by 0 bases and 6 bases, with 6 bases remaining between them. This CDR3 is built from 13 residues.